This T cell receptor beta chain appears in the sequencing data of a study of tumor-infiltrating lymphocytes in primary liver carcinoma (dated by TCRdb to 2016 to 2017). About the investigation overall: The five patients, three men and two women aged 30 to 69 years, had hepatocellular carcinoma (four) or combined HCC and intrahepatic cholangiocarcinoma (one). The tumors of the five patients were staged as T1-T3 N0M0, with maximum diameters ranging from about 4.2 to 11 cm. Samples yielded roughly 3.5 to 8 million productive TCRbeta reads; read depth did not differ significantly between tissue types. TCRbeta repertoire sequencing, expression microarrays and whole-exome sequencing were combined in the study across five regions of each liver tumor, with adjacent normal tissue and blood also included. A total of roughly 35 specimens from 5 patients went through TCRbeta repertoire sequencing, namely 25 tumor regions, 5 adjacent noncancerous liver tissues and 5 peripheral blood samples. To link TCRbeta repertoire diversity with the local molecular phenotype, the 25 or so tumor region samples were profiled using Agilent mRNA microarrays. Technical replicate repertoires showed high reproducibility, with mean shared-clone rates roughly 0.88 and correlation coefficients above 0.98.

The germline V gene supplies CDR1 KGHDR and CDR2 SFDVKD. V and J lose 2 bases and 6 bases, and a span of 16 bases separates them. The CDR3, from cysteine to phenylalanine, totals 16 residues. The DNA shown is the 48-base CDR3, in frame from base 1. Starting from around 500 ng total RNA, TCRbeta-specific cDNA was produced by reverse transcription with a constant-region primer and ProtoScript II reverse transcriptase. The TCRbeta libraries were prepared through three rounds of nested multiplex PCR following a slightly modified ARM-PCR procedure. Each of the first two PCR rounds ran for approximately 9 cycles and used multiplex TRBV1-TRBV30 forward primers together with a Cbeta reverse primer. A final 25-cycle PCR with Deep VentR polymerase added sample barcodes and Illumina adapters. Before sequencing, amplicons of 200-500 bp were gel-purified using a QIAquick gel extraction kit. An Illumina HiSeq 2500 was used to sequence the TCRbeta amplicons, generating 250-bp paired-end reads. As for the authors' bioinformatics: Reads were quality-trimmed with Trimmomatic v0.33, and paired reads were merged with FLASH v1.2.11 to recover full CDR3 sequences. V, D and J germline segments were assigned to the rearranged TCRbeta sequences by MiGEC v1.2.1b. Clonotype statistics, along with Shannon-Wiener diversity indices, were calculated using VDJtools v1.0.0. Except for diversity analysis, only each sample's 250 most abundant clonotypes were used in subsequent analyses to reduce sampling bias. TCRdb took the public reads, trimmed them with fastp at Q25, ran MiXCR for clone calling and kept in-frame beta chains. Entries are consolidated by CDR3 protein sequence, retaining the most common genes and DNA. Here the V and J calls rest on TCRdb's processing, not on the authors' analysis. This sample is represented by roughly 30,000 distinct CDR3 sequences; around 80% of them were singletons. The ten largest clones take up around 33% of the sample.

Total RNA and DNA were co-extracted from 20-30 mg of bulk tissue with the AllPrep DNA/RNA mini kit, without cell sorting. Between late 2015 and early 2016, roughly 5 patients in China with histopathologically diagnosed primary liver carcinoma had their tumors surgically resected. Patients had chronic HBV infection and were treatment-naive at sampling. Each tumor was sampled at five spatially separated regions: the superior, inferior, left-lateral and right-lateral poles and the tumor centre. Histology showed that every tumor sample contained more than 80% viable tumor cells. Fresh tumor and adjacent tissue pieces were bisected; one half was stored in RNAlater at -80°C, the other sent for histology. Study-level results and caveats: Compared with blood, tumors had a significantly larger share of the repertoire taken up by the top 250 clones (p = 0.039). Because only the TCR beta chain was sequenced and unpaired alpha chains were not captured, true repertoire diversity is likely underestimated. The study included only five patients, and the authors note findings should be validated in a larger study. Because the samples were bulk and unsorted, CD4+ and CD8+ T cell repertoires could not be compared. Repertoire overlap was found to be higher between tumor regions (mean approximately 35%) than between tumor-adjacent (roughly 17%) or tumor-blood (about 14%) pairs, consistent with antigen-driven expansion. Just about 7.5-25% of top clones turned up in all five regions of a tumor, which suggests spatial heterogeneity among tumor-infiltrating T cells.

Remarks on this clonotype: Its target antigen remains unknown. There are no base qualities to consult, and no much larger clone falls within one base.

The receptor chain draws on TRBV24-1 and TRBJ2-1; the D element might be TRBD1 or TRBD2, as each aligns at 6 bases. The specimen sequenced was liver tumor tissue from sampling region 5. The cell subset or site label on this specimen signifies: tumor region T5, tumor centre. The sequence was obtained from a man in his forties with primary liver carcinoma and hepatitis B virus infection. The DNA reads as follows: TGTGCCACCAGTGATTCCGCGGGGACAAGTTGCAATGAGCAGTTCTTC. This gives the protein CATSDSAGTSCNEQFF.